This TCR beta chain is drawn from a study of somatic mutations in cytotoxic T cells in rheumatoid arthritis. Study-wide results and caveats: CD8+ clonality rose with age in rheumatoid arthritis patients, not healthy controls.

The method was immunoSEQ multiplex PCR; TCRdb's version includes in-frame clones alone and lacks a portion of them. The table shows roughly 4,200 clones, with approximately 72% occurring only once. Worth noting for this clone: The antigen is undetermined.

The CDR3 runs 15 residues. CDR1 and CDR2 (germline): LNHDA, SQIVND (reference sequence). V lost 3 bases to trimming and J lost 8 bases, with 16 bases between them. The source material was CD8+ T cells sorted from blood. The receptor's source is an adult with rheumatoid arthritis. This chain joins TRBV19 and TRBJ1-4; D is undetermined. The CDR3 protein is CASSIPSQAGEKLFF. CDR3 nucleotides: TGTGCCAGTAGTATCCCATCGCAGGCGGGGGAAAAACTGTTTTTT.